One TCR beta chain is described in this entry. Its specificity is not known. These data are taken from a study of vaccination effects on CD4 cells after COVID-19. Whole-study findings and limits: Relatively few convalescent patients took part in the study, which had no early post-infection timepoints. Clones arising from infection and from vaccination showed marked clonal contraction late after vaccination.

Sequencing was preceded by expansion of antigen-specific CD4+ T cells with viral peptide pools in the ViraFEST assay. Culture lasted about 10 days before CD4+ T cell isolation. Every well got 1.5 million to 2.5 million PBMC, which were grown with about 9.9 IU/ml IL-2 and 9 to 10 ug/ml peptides. Half-medium exchanges with IL-2 medium took place on days 3 and 7. The CDR3 has 13 residues. The V end was cut by 7 bases, the J end by 1 base, with 9 bases between. Germline V gives CDR1 KGHDR, CDR2 SFDVKD. The method was immunoSEQ multiplex PCR; TCRdb's version includes in-frame clones alone and lacks a portion of them. Of about 79,000 clones in the sample, around 70% were seen once.

The chain links TRBV24-1 to TRBJ1-1; D ambiguous. The sequence was obtained from a human donor who received a COVID-19 vaccine. The starting material was CD4+ T cells from PBMCs cultured with HCoV-229E spike peptides, obtained before COVID-19 vaccination. CDR3 in amino acids: CATSQNRNTEAFF. DNA of the CDR3: TGTGCCACCAGCCAGAATAGGAACACTGAAGCTTTCTTT.